One sample yielded the 24 T cell receptor beta chains listed below, sequenced in a study of blood T cell repertoires in COVID-19. Measured with immunoSEQ multiplex PCR; TCRdb has only the in-frame clones, and not every one. The sample carries fewer than 400,000 clones, roughly nine tenths recorded once. The material sequenced was PBMCs or T cells enriched from blood (not recorded which). The receptors stem from a woman in her 30s who had been exposed to COVID-19.

V and J are TRBV4-1 and TRBJ1-4; 7 bases match TRBD1. The CDR3 loop spans 15 amino acids. Germline CDR1 is MGHRA and CDR2 is YSYEKL. J was trimmed by 4 bases and V by 4 bases; bases with no gene match: 6. CDR3 bases: TGCGCCAGCAGCCCTCAAGACAGGGTTAATGAAAAACTGTTTTTT. It codes for CASSPQDRVNEKLFF.

The rearrangement uses TRBV13 and TRBJ2-3; a weak D match, TRBD1 (6 bases). In germline, CDR1 is PRHDT, CDR2 FYEKMQ (reference sequence). V was clipped by 4 bases and J by 2 bases, with 13 bases between them. The CDR3 spans 15 residues. The CDR3 DNA follows: TGTGCCAGCAGCTGGCAGGGGTTTCCCACAGATACGCAGTATTTT. It specifies CASSWQGFPTDTQYF.

This clone was seen just once. The chain uses TRBV18 and TRBJ2-1, with 12 bases that match TRBD2. This CDR3 comprises 19 residues. CDR1 is KGHSH, CDR2 LQKENI, per germline. The V and J ends lost 6 bases and 1 base, in that order; junction bases with no gene match: 13. The CDR3 DNA is TGTGCCAGCTCTCCGCGGGCTAGCGGGGGGGCAGGGTCCTACAATGAGCAGTTCTTC. Translated: CASSPRASGGAGSYNEQFF.

This clone was recorded a few times. The CDR3 sequence: CASSLLRNTGELFF. In DNA, the CDR3 is TGTGCCAGCAGCTTACTCAGGAACACCGGGGAGCTGTTTTTT. The rearrangement links TRBV7-3 to TRBJ2-2; D remains unclear. The V and J ends lost 2 bases and 1 base respectively, with 5 bases between them. Looked up from germline, CDR1 is SGHTA and CDR2 is FQGTGA. This CDR3 has 14 amino acids.

The chain has TRBV7-8 and TRBJ1-2, with D possibly matching TRBD1 (6 bases). The germline V gene has CDR1 SGHVS and CDR2 FQNEAQ. Trimming removed 1 base at V and 2 bases at J, with 11 bases between. The length of the CDR3 is 15 residues. DNA of the CDR3: TGTGCCAGCAGCTTAGAGGGACAAAGAAACTATGGCTACACCTTC. Encoded protein: CASSLEGQRNYGYTF. The variable domain in full, completed from reference TRBV7-8 and TRBJ1-2, reads GAGVSQSPRYKVAKRGQDVALRCDPISGHVSLFWYQQALGQGPEFLTYFQNEAQLDKSGLPSDRFFAERPEGSVSTLKIQRTQQEDSAVYLCASSLEGQRNYGYTFGSGTRLTVV.

The chain combines TRBV7-2 with TRBJ2-7, with 10 bases identical to TRBD2. This CDR3 comprises 13 residues. Germline V gives CDR1 SGHTA, CDR2 FQGNSA. Trimming removed 8 bases from V and 4 bases from J; junction bases left unmatched: 5. The CDR3 DNA reads TGTGCCAGCCAGATAGCGGGGGGTTACGAGCAGTACTTC. Residues: CASQIAGGYEQYF.

V gene TRBV5-1 combines with J gene TRBJ2-7; 8 bases match TRBD1. Germline V CDR1 and CDR2: SGHRS, YFSETQ. V dropped 4 bases and J dropped 4; count of bases not matched to a gene: 4. The CDR3 is 13 residues long. The CDR3 spells CASSRGQGYEQYF. In DNA form, the CDR3 reads TGCGCCAGCAGCCGAGGACAGGGTTACGAGCAGTACTTC.

The J gene is TRBJ1-1, the V gene TRBV10-1; 9 bases fit TRBD1. Germline V gene data show CDR1 as WNHNN and CDR2 as SYGVQD (reference sequence). This CDR3 spans 15 amino acids. The CDR3 DNA is TGCGCACCCCCAACAGGGGGCCAAATGGACACTGAAGCTTTCTTT. This encodes CAPPTGGQMDTEAFF.

The rearrangement uses TRBV6-4 and TRBJ1-2, with a weak D call TRBD1 (6 bases). CDR1 and CDR2 (germline): MRHNA, SNTAGT. This CDR3 spans 15 amino acids. V was cut by 5 bases and J by 3 bases, with 16 bases left in between. CDR3: CASSPIAYRDYGYTF. CDR3 sequence (DNA): TGTGCCAGCAGTCCTATAGCTTACAGGGACTATGGCTACACCTTC.

This chain uses TRBV4-1 with TRBJ2-7; 8 bases line up with TRBD2. The germline CDR1 and CDR2 sequences are MGHRA and YSYEKL. The CDR3 is 16 residues long. J gave up 3 bases and V 1 base, and 8 bases lay outside the gene matches. The CDR3 coding sequence is TGCGCCAGCAGCCAAGGTCGGGGGGGTGGACGCTACGAGCAGTACTTC. This sequence encodes CASSQGRGGGRYEQYF.

This clone occurred once. The chain is built from TRBV6-5 and TRBJ1-2, with D uncertain. The germline V gene has CDR1 MNHEY and CDR2 SVGAGI. CDR3 length: 12 amino acids. Trimming pared 5 bases from V and 5 bases from J, leaving 9 bases between. CDR3 sequence: CASSRELYGYTF. Written as DNA, the CDR3 is TGTGCCAGCAGTCGGGAGTTGTATGGCTACACCTTC.

The chain joins TRBV4-3 to TRBJ1-3, with D possibly TRBD1 on 6 matching bases. Germline CDR1 is LGHNA and CDR2 is YSLEER. Trimming stripped 0 bases from V and 0 bases from J, with 12 bases between. This CDR3 has 17 amino acids. DNA of the CDR3: TGCGCCAGCAGCCAAGATTGGACAGCCATCTCTGGAAACACCATATATTTT. This codes for CASSQDWTAISGNTIYF.

The V call is TRBV11-2, the J call TRBJ1-2; TRBD1 matches at 12 bases. Germline V CDR1 and CDR2: SGHAT, FQNNGV. CDR3 length: 15 amino acids. Trimming took 5 bases from V and 6 from J; bases not matched to a gene: 7. As DNA, the CDR3 is TGTGCCAGCAGCCTGGGGACAGGGGGCGCGGATGGCTACACCTTC. Translated, it gives CASSLGTGGADGYTF.

This chain uses TRBV10-3 with TRBJ1-2; 9 bases fit TRBD1. This CDR3 is built from 14 residues. The V gene's germline CDR1 is ENHRY and CDR2 SYGVKD. V gave up 6 bases and J gave up 4 bases; unmatched junction bases: 6. The CDR3 bases are TGTGCCATCAGGGTGGGACAGGGAGGCTATGGCTACACCTTC. Protein: CAIRVGQGGYGYTF.

In DNA form, the CDR3 reads TGCGCCAGCAGTCAATATCTATCACAGGCGCGGGAGCTGTTTTTT. Amino acid sequence: CASSQYLSQARELFF. The genes are TRBV23-1 and TRBJ2-2; weak D call: TRBD1 (5 bases). TRBV23-1 is an open reading frame whose function is uncertain. This CDR3 comprises 15 residues. Trimming removed 1 base from V and 9 bases from J, with 15 bases in between.

The chain has TRBV18 and TRBJ1-1; no clear D gene. The germline CDR1 and CDR2 sequences are KGHSH and LQKENI. V lost 3 bases to trimming and J lost 0 bases, with 11 bases between them. The CDR3 extends over 15 amino acids. CDR3 in DNA: TGTGCCAGCTCACCGGCGGGGTTCATGAACACTGAAGCTTTCTTT. Its protein product is CASSPAGFMNTEAFF.

The rearrangement links TRBV4-1 to TRBJ1-2; D remains ambiguous. Germline V gives CDR1 MGHRA, CDR2 YSYEKL. V was clipped by 0 bases and J by 2 bases, with 10 bases between them. The CDR3 covers 15 residues. The CDR3 DNA reads as TGCGCCAGCAGCCAAGAGCACCTTAGAAACTATGGCTACACCTTC. Translating gives CASSQEHLRNYGYTF.

This rearrangement joins TRBV13 to TRBJ1-2; D perhaps matches TRBD1 (6 bases). CDR1 and CDR2 from the germline V gene are PRHDT and FYEKMQ (reference sequence). V lost 5 bases and J 8 bases, leaving 21 bases between the germline ends. There are 15 residues in the CDR3. CDR3 sequence reads: CASSARDKAWGGYTF. The DNA for the CDR3 is TGTGCCAGCAGCGCAAGGGACAAAGCGTGGGGGGGCTACACCTTC.

J is TRBJ2-1 and V is TRBV11-2, with TRBD2 identical over 8 bases. The V gene's germline CDR1 is SGHAT and CDR2 FQNNGV. The CDR3 is made up of 16 amino acids. J lost 4 bases, V lost 1 base, and 6 bases had no gene match. The CDR3 DNA is TGTGCCAGCAGCTTAGGCGGGGGGAGCCCATACAATGAGCAGTTCTTC. This codes for CASSLGGGSPYNEQFF.

The chain links TRBV4-1 to TRBJ2-7, with 7 bases identical to TRBD2. The trim removed 2 bases at V and 3 bases at J, leaving 4 bases unmatched. The germline CDR1 and CDR2 sequences are MGHRA and YSYEKL. The CDR3 sequence is 14 residues long. The CDR3 loop reads CASSQLAVHYEQYF. For the CDR3, the DNA is TGCGCCAGCAGCCAACTAGCGGTGCACTACGAGCAGTACTTC.

The rearrangement uses TRBV12-5 and TRBJ2-3; 7 bases fit TRBD1. The junction had 6 bases not matched to a gene; V was cut back by 4 bases and J by 2 bases. Germline V gene data show CDR1 as LGHNT and CDR2 as FRNRAP. The CDR3 consists of 15 residues. The CDR3 is CASGSRTGATDTQYF. The CDR3, as DNA: TGTGCTAGTGGTTCCCGGACAGGAGCCACAGATACGCAGTATTTT.

The rearrangement links TRBV30 to TRBJ1-2; 9 bases fit TRBD1. Germline-derived CDR1 and CDR2 are GTSNPN and SVGIG (reference sequence). This CDR3 spans 15 amino acids. Unmatched junction bases numbered 9, after V lost 0 bases and J lost 7 bases. CDR3 residues: CAWSVFTGGNGGYTF. The CDR3 DNA reads TGTGCCTGGAGTGTATTTACAGGGGGCAATGGTGGCTACACCTTC.

This rearrangement joins TRBV25-1 to TRBJ1-4; D uncertain. The CDR3 is 13 amino acids. V lost 4 bases, J lost 4 bases, and 7 bases lay in between. Germline CDR1 is MGHDK and CDR2 is SYGVNS. The CDR3, as DNA: TGTGCCAGCAGTGCGACTGGTAATGAAAAACTGTTTTTT. This codes for CASSATGNEKLFF.

The V gene is TRBV11-2, the J gene TRBJ2-7; 8 bases are a match to TRBD1. The CDR3 consists of 15 residues. Germline loops: CDR1 SGHAT, CDR2 FQNNGV. J was trimmed by 7 bases and V by 6 bases; bases with no gene match: 14. DNA for the CDR3: TGTGCCAGCAGATCACCAGCGGGCAGGGGGCGGGAGCAGTACTTC. Translation gives CASRSPAGRGREQYF.